These T cell receptor beta chains were read from a single sample in a study of identical twins. TCRdb ran MiXCR on the 5' RACE reads and lists one entry per CDR3 protein. The sample lists roughly 350,000 distinct CDR3 sequences, around 12% occurring once. These same data were also listed under a study on yellow fever vaccine responses in identical twins.

Sample: CD8+ T cells sorted from blood. These receptors all come from a woman between 18 and 30 years old in good health. The CDR3 runs from the conserved cysteine through the conserved F or W. A D gene is named only where the DNA matches it firmly. Part of the rows lack a size; the others show once, few, many or a class for expanded clones.

TRBJ2-6,.,.,TRBV6-5,TGTGCCAGCAGTTACTCCGCCAGGGCTGGGGCCAACGTCCTGACTTTC,CASSYSARAGANVLTF
TRBJ2-7,TRBD2,many,TRBV12-3/TRBV12-4,TGTGCCAGCAGTCGTGTCTGGGCGGGAGAGGGCTACGAGCAGTACTTC,CASSRVWAGEGYEQYF
TRBJ1-2,.,many,TRBV7-8,TGTGCCAGCACCGCTTCGGTGGGCTATGGCTACACCTTC,CASTASVGYGYTF
TRBJ2-7,.,.,TRBV6-1,TGTGCCAGCAGTGATGGGGGGAGCCGGGGCGAGCAGTACTTC,CASSDGGSRGEQYF
TRBJ2-2,TRBD1,.,TRBV12-3/TRBV12-4,TGTGCCAGCACCCCAGGGGACAGGGTTCTTGGGGAGCTGTTTTTT,CASTPGDRVLGELFF
TRBJ2-2,.,.,TRBV7-9,TGTGCCAGCAACCCGACAGACACCGGGGAGCTGTTTTTT,CASNPTDTGELFF
TRBJ1-5,.,few,TRBV20-1,TGCAGTGCTAGAGATTTGAATGCGGGGGCCCAGCCCCAGCATTTT,CSARDLNAGAQPQHF
TRBJ1-1,.,few,TRBV5-1,TGCGCCAGCAGCTTAGGGAAACTGAACACTGAAGCTTTCTTT,CASSLGKLNTEAFF
TRBJ2-7,TRBD2,.,TRBV20-1,TGCAGTGCCCCCCTAGCGGGAGAATCCTACGAGCAGTACTTC,CSAPLAGESYEQYF
TRBJ2-5,TRBD2,few,TRBV4-1,TGCGCCAGCAGCCAAGGACTAGCGGGGGGGGAGACCCAGTACTTC,CASSQGLAGGETQYF
TRBJ2-1,TRBD2,.,TRBV4-1,TGCGCCAGCAGCCCCAGAGCTACTAGCGGAGGGGTTGACAATGAGCAGTTCTTC,CASSPRATSGGVDNEQFF
TRBJ2-5,.,.,TRBV5-6,TGTGCCAGCATGGAGGAGGAAGAATTTGAGACCCAGTACTTC,CASMEEEEFETQYF
TRBJ2-3,TRBD2,.,TRBV7-8,TGTGCCAGCAGCAATCCGGCCCGAGGCGGGGGGACTTCTAGCACAGATACGCAGTATTTT,CASSNPARGGGTSSTDTQYF
TRBJ2-7,TRBD2,.,TRBV10-3,TGTGCCATCAGTGAGTCGATCCAGCGGGAGGACTACGAGCAGTACTTC,CAISESIQREDYEQYF
TRBJ2-2,.,.,TRBV10-3,TGTGCCATCAGCGACTGGAGGAACACCGGGGAGCTGTTTTTT,CAISDWRNTGELFF
TRBJ2-1,TRBD1,many,TRBV15,TGTGCCACCAGCGGGGACAGGGGTACCTACAATGAGCAGTTCTTC,CATSGDRGTYNEQFF
TRBJ2-5,.,.,TRBV27,TGTGCCAGCAGTCGTCGGGCGCGACAAGAGACCCAGTACTTC,CASSRRARQETQYF
TRBJ1-5,.,once,TRBV27,TGTGCCAGCACCCCCGGAGGGGCCAATCAGCCCCAGCATTTT,CASTPGGANQPQHF
TRBJ2-6,.,many,TRBV6-4,TGTGCCAGCAGTGAGGGGGAGACTGGGGCCAACGTCCTGACTTTC,CASSEGETGANVLTF
TRBJ2-1,.,.,TRBV4-1,TGCGCCAGCACCGGAGAAAGCTCCTACAATGAGCAGTTCTTC,CASTGESSYNEQFF
TRBJ2-5,.,.,TRBV20-1,TGCAGTGCTAGAAAGGGGGACCCACTGGAGACCCAGTACTTC,CSARKGDPLETQYF
TRBJ2-3,TRBD1,few,TRBV7-6,TGTGCCAGCAGCTTAGGAACAGGGGTAGATACGCAGTATTTT,CASSLGTGVDTQYF
TRBJ2-2,.,many,TRBV5-6,TGTGCCAGCAGCGGGATAGACCGGGAGCTGTTTTTT,CASSGIDRELFF
TRBJ2-1,.,.,TRBV5-6,TGTGCCAGCAGCTTGCACGGGGTCAATGAGCAGTTCTTC,CASSLHGVNEQFF
TRBJ2-3,TRBD2,.,TRBV5-1,TGCGCCAGCAGCTTGGAAGGTAGCGGGAGTCGGGCAGATACGCAGTATTTT,CASSLEGSGSRADTQYF
TRBJ2-3,TRBD2,.,TRBV6-1,TGTGCCAGCAGTCCGACTAGCGGGGGGGCCGTAGATACGCAGTATTTT,CASSPTSGGAVDTQYF
TRBJ1-2,.,.,TRBV7-9,TGTGCCAGCAGCTTAGGGGTGACCTATGGCTACACCTTC,CASSLGVTYGYTF
TRBJ2-3,.,.,TRBV6-5,TGTGCCAGCAGTTACAGGGGCACAGATACGCAGTATTTT,CASSYRGTDTQYF
TRBJ2-1,TRBD2,few,TRBV7-3,TGTGCCAGCAGCTTAGGACTAGGTAAATACAATGAGCAGTTCTTC,CASSLGLGKYNEQFF
TRBJ2-1,.,.,TRBV7-3,TGTGCCAGCAGCCCCCGTCCGGACAGCCTCGCAGGGAATGAGCAGTTCTTC,CASSPRPDSLAGNEQFF
TRBJ2-7,TRBD2,few,TRBV10-2,TGCGCCAGCAGCGACCAGACTAGCGGGATAATCTACGAGCAGTACTTC,CASSDQTSGIIYEQYF
TRBJ1-1,TRBD1,few,TRBV7-9,TGTGCCAGCAGCCCCACGGGGACAGGGGTTACGAACACTGAAGCTTTCTTT,CASSPTGTGVTNTEAFF
TRBJ2-2,.,.,TRBV6-2/TRBV6-3,TGTGCCAGCAGTTACCCCCCCTCATTCACCGGGGAGCTGTTTTTT,CASSYPPSFTGELFF
TRBJ2-7,.,few,TRBV11-2,TGTGCGTCCGTTACGTGGCCCTCCTACGAGCAGTACTTC,CASVTWPSYEQYF
TRBJ2-1,TRBD1,many,TRBV12-3/TRBV12-4,TGTGCCAGCAGTCCCGGGACAGGGGCCGACAATGAGCAGTTCTTC,CASSPGTGADNEQFF
TRBJ2-2,.,many,TRBV28,TGTGCCAGCCAGGAAACCGGGGAGCTGTTTTTT,CASQETGELFF
TRBJ2-1,TRBD2,few,TRBV20-1,TGCAGTGCTGGTAGCGGGAGCTCCTACAATGAGCAGTTCTTC,CSAGSGSSYNEQFF
TRBJ2-5,.,.,TRBV29-1,TGCAGCGTTGGGGACGGGACTTACAATGCGCCCCAGTACTTC,CSVGDGTYNAPQYF
TRBJ2-2,TRBD1,.,TRBV24-1,TGTGCCACCACGACAGGGCCCAACACCGGGGAGCTGTTTTTT,CATTTGPNTGELFF
TRBJ2-7,TRBD1,few,TRBV4-1,TGCGCCAGCAGCCAGGACGTGGGACAGGGGGCTTACGAGCAGTACTTC,CASSQDVGQGAYEQYF
TRBJ2-7,TRBD1,few,TRBV24-1,TGTGCCACCAGTGATCCGCGACAGGGATCCTACGAGCAGTACTTC,CATSDPRQGSYEQYF
TRBJ2-1,.,many,TRBV29-1,TGCAGCGTTGAAGATGGGCCCTACAATGAGCAGTTCTTC,CSVEDGPYNEQFF
TRBJ1-3,.,few,TRBV7-9,TGTGCCAGCAGCCAACAGGGAAACACCATATATTTT,CASSQQGNTIYF
TRBJ2-1,TRBD2,.,TRBV4-1,TGCGCCAGCAGCCAAGGATTCTCGGCGGGGGGCCTCAATGAGCAGTTCTTC,CASSQGFSAGGLNEQFF
TRBJ1-4,TRBD1,few,TRBV7-9,TGTGCCAGCAGCTTCGGGACAGGGTGGGACGAAAAACTGTTTTTT,CASSFGTGWDEKLFF
TRBJ1-1,TRBD1,few,TRBV6-1,TGTGCCAGCAGTCCTTACTCCGGGACAGGAAACACTGAAGCTTTCTTT,CASSPYSGTGNTEAFF
TRBJ2-5,TRBD2,many,TRBV20-1,TGCAGTGCCGGTACAACCGGGACTAGCGGGTACCAAGAGACCCAGTACTTC,CSAGTTGTSGYQETQYF
TRBJ1-5,TRBD1,few,TRBV20-1,TGCAGTGCCAAGGAAACAGGGGAAAGTCAGCCCCAGCATTTT,CSAKETGESQPQHF
TRBJ2-1,TRBD2,.,TRBV28,TGTGCCAGCAGTTCCTGGACTAGCGGGGGGGATAATGAGCAGTTCTTC,CASSSWTSGGDNEQFF
TRBJ2-1,.,.,TRBV2,TGTGCCGCCAATCGGCGTGGGGGAGGTGGCAATGAGCAGTTCTTC,CAANRRGGGGNEQFF
TRBJ2-5,.,.,TRBV6-5,TGTGCCAGCAGTTACTCTCGGGACGGCTCGGGGGAGACCCAGTACTTC,CASSYSRDGSGETQYF